The 23 T cell receptor beta chains presented below share a single source sample, sequenced in a study of blood T cell repertoires in COVID-19. The assay was immunoSEQ multiplex PCR, and TCRdb's table has in-frame clones only and misses some. The sample lists more than 150,000 clones; roughly nine tenths were seen once. The sequenced material came from peripheral blood. The receptor set was obtained from a man between 60 and 75 years old with acute or convalescent COVID-19.

The J gene is TRBJ1-5, the V gene TRBV1. TRBV1 is tagged as a pseudogene. This CDR3 is built from 17 residues. The CDR3 DNA is TGCACCAGCAGCCAAGTATACTTCTGGGACTCGAATCAGCCCCAGCATTTT. Translating it yields CTSSQVYFWDSNQPQHF.

The rearrangement joins TRBV11-2 to TRBJ2-1; TRBD2 aligns across 10 bases. The CDR3 sequence is 13 residues long. Germline-derived CDR1 and CDR2 are SGHAT and FQNNGV. V dropped 10 bases and J dropped 7; count of bases not matched to a gene: 7. For the CDR3, the DNA is TGTGCCACCGAGCGGGGGGGCTGGAATGAGCAGTTCTTC. Protein: CATERGGWNEQFF.

The CDR3 nucleotides read TGTGCCAGCAGGGGGACTAGTGGTATTGGCACAGATACGCAGTATTTT. This gives the protein CASRGTSGIGTDTQYF. The J gene is TRBJ2-3, the V gene TRBV5-8; 8 positions agree with TRBD2. The CDR3 is 16 amino acids. The germline V gene encodes CDR1 SGHTS and CDR2 YDEGEE. The V and J ends lost 5 bases and 1 base, in that order; junction bases with no gene match: 9. Drawing the rest from reference TRBV5-8 and TRBJ2-3, the complete variable domain is EAGVTQSPTHLIKTRGQQATLRCSPISGHTSVYWYQQALGLGLQFLLWYDEGEERNRGNFPPRFSGRQFPNYSSELNVNALELEDSALYLCASRGTSGIGTDTQYFGPGTRLTVL.

This sequence joins TRBV18 and TRBJ2-7; 7 nucleotides match TRBD2. Germline CDR1 and CDR2: KGHSH and LQKENI. V lost 0 bases and J lost 9; bases outside the gene matches: 2. The CDR3 spans 12 residues. The chain's CDR3 is CASSPPSGGQYF. The CDR3 DNA reads as TGTGCCAGCTCACCACCGTCGGGGGGGCAGTACTTC.

The chain employs TRBV21-1 and TRBJ1-1. TRBV21-1 is a documented pseudogene. This CDR3 spans 14 amino acids. The CDR3 nucleotides are TGTGCCAGCAGCACCCTCCGGGTCCCCACTGAAGCTTTCTTT. Amino acid sequence: CASSTLRVPTEAFF.

This CDR3 reads CASSLGGGRAEAFF. The CDR3, as DNA: TGTGCCAGCAGCTTAGGGGGGGGAAGGGCTGAAGCTTTCTTT. The V gene is TRBV13, the J gene TRBJ1-1, with a possible D match to TRBD1 (5 bases). With 0 bases removed from V and 6 bases from J, the gap between germline ends came to 11 bases. Looked up from germline, CDR1 is PRHDT and CDR2 is FYEKMQ (reference sequence). The CDR3 extends over 14 amino acids.

The rearrangement joins TRBV9 to TRBJ1-1, with 10 bases identical to TRBD1. CDR3 size: 16 residues. Germline-derived CDR1 and CDR2 are SGDLS and YYNGEE. Trimming removed 3 bases from V and 4 bases from J; junction bases left unmatched: 9. CDR3 nucleotides: TGTGCCAGCAGCGACGGAGATCGGGACAGGGGCACTGAAGCTTTCTTT. This sequence encodes CASSDGDRDRGTEAFF.

The chain recombines TRBV6-5 with TRBJ2-7, with 11 bases aligning to TRBD1. The CDR3 spans 15 residues. V shed 6 bases, J shed 1 base, and the junction held 5 bases outside the gene matches. Germline values: CDR1 MNHEY, CDR2 SVGAGI. This CDR3 reads CASSRRDRGSYEQYF. The CDR3 DNA sequence: TGTGCCAGCAGCAGACGGGACAGGGGGTCCTACGAGCAGTACTTC.

This chain connects TRBV5-4 to TRBJ2-7; TRBD2 aligns across 10 bases. V shed 4 bases, J shed 3 bases, and the junction held 7 bases outside the gene matches. This CDR3 comprises 15 residues. Looked up from germline, CDR1 is SGHNT and CDR2 is YYREEE (reference sequence). For the CDR3, the DNA is TGTGCCAGCAGCGTATCTAGCGGGGGAAACTACGAGCAGTACTTC. This encodes CASSVSSGGNYEQYF.

The V gene is TRBV5-5, the J gene TRBJ1-3, with a tentative D call TRBD1 (6 bases). The CDR3 is 18 amino acids. Germline V lookup: CDR1 SGHKS, CDR2 YYEKEE (reference sequence). V lost 0 bases and J 1 base, leaving 17 bases between the germline ends. The CDR3 region has the DNA TGTGCCAGCAGCTTGGAGTGGGACATCTGGGGTTCTGGAAACACCATATATTTT. Amino acid sequence: CASSLEWDIWGSGNTIYF. Combining the CDR3 with reference TRBV5-5 and TRBJ1-3 gives the whole variable domain DAGVTQSPTHLIKTRGQQVTLRCSPISGHKSVSWYQQVLGQGPQFIFQYYEKEERGRGNFPDRFSARQFPNYSSELNVNALLLGDSALYLCASSLEWDIWGSGNTIYFGEGSWLTVV.

The chain combines TRBV5-1 with TRBJ1-3, with a possible D match to TRBD1 (5 bases). The length of the CDR3 is 15 residues. The V and J ends lost 6 bases and 1 base respectively, with 14 bases between them. Germline V lookup: CDR1 SGHRS, CDR2 YFSETQ. CDR3 residues: CASTTTQGSGNTIYF. The DNA for the CDR3 is TGCGCCAGCACCACCACCCAGGGATCTGGAAACACCATATATTTT.

The count of this clone is one. The chain combines TRBV19 with TRBJ1-5, with D possibly being TRBD1 (6 bases). The CDR3 extends over 15 amino acids. The germline CDR1 and CDR2 sequences are LNHDA and SQIVND (reference sequence). Trimming shortened V by 7 bases and J by 0 bases, and 13 bases separated the two germline ends. The CDR3 region has the DNA TGTGCCAGTACCCCCACAGGGTATAGCAATCAGCCCCAGCATTTT. The encoded protein is CASTPTGYSNQPQHF.

The chain uses TRBV21-1 and TRBJ2-7; the DNA was not used to check the table's D call, TRBD1. TRBV21-1 has pseudogene status. The CDR3 sequence is 17 residues long. As DNA, the CDR3 is TGTGCCAGCAGCAAATCGCCCCCCGCAGGGGAGAACTACGAGCAGTACTTC. This codes for CASSKSPPAGENYEQYF.

Only one count was recorded for this clone. The chain carries TRBV3-1 (or the pseudogene TRBV3-2) and TRBJ2-5; 12 bases agree with TRBD1. The junction had 6 bases not matched to a gene; V was cut back by 7 bases and J by 0 bases. The CDR3 totals 16 residues. Germline V gene data show CDR1 as LGHDT and CDR2 as YNNKEL (reference sequence). The CDR3 bases are TGTGCCAGCAAGCGGGGACAGGGGGCCAACCAAGAGACCCAGTACTTC. Protein sequence: CASKRGQGANQETQYF.

The chain recombines TRBV10-3 with TRBJ2-3; D possibly corresponds to TRBD1 (5 bases). Trimming removed 4 bases from V and 0 bases from J, with 11 bases in between. The CDR3 runs to 15 residues. CDR1 is ENHRY and CDR2 is SYGVKD in the germline V gene. The CDR3 here is CAISGHAGSTDTQYF. The CDR3 bases are TGTGCCATCAGTGGTCACGCAGGGAGCACAGATACGCAGTATTTT.

The gene calls are TRBV7-2 and TRBJ2-1; maybe TRBD2 (6 bases). Germline V lookup: CDR1 SGHTA, CDR2 FQGNSA. The CDR3 extends over 13 amino acids. Between the trimmed V and J ends, which lost 2 bases and 7 bases, there was a span of 9 bases. The CDR3 DNA is TGTGCCAGCAGCTTAATCGCGGGGAATGAGCAGTTCTTC. As protein: CASSLIAGNEQFF. Filled out from reference TRBV7-2 and TRBJ2-1, the complete variable domain reads GAGVSQSPSNKVTEKGKDVELRCDPISGHTALYWYRQSLGQGLEFLIYFQGNSAPDKSGLPSDRFSAERTGGSVSTLTIQRTQQEDSAVYLCASSLIAGNEQFFGPGTRLTVL.

V is TRBV3-1 (or the pseudogene TRBV3-2) and J is TRBJ2-7; D perhaps matches TRBD1 (6 bases). Per germline, CDR1 LGHDT and CDR2 YNNKEL (reference sequence). With 1 base removed from V and 3 bases from J, the gap between germline ends came to 10 bases. This CDR3 has 14 amino acids. The CDR3 loop reads CASSQVGTSYEQYF. CDR3 coding DNA: TGTGCCAGCAGCCAAGTGGGGACAAGCTACGAGCAGTACTTC.

The V gene is TRBV2, the J gene TRBJ2-1; 8 bases fit TRBD2. Germline loops: CDR1 SNHLY, CDR2 FYNNEI. J lost 4 bases, V lost 4 bases, and 3 bases had no gene match. CDR3 length equals 14 residues. The CDR3 is CASSGLALYNEQFF. The DNA of the CDR3 is TGTGCCAGCAGTGGACTAGCGTTGTACAATGAGCAGTTCTTC.

CDR3: CASGDSAYTEAFF. The CDR3 nucleotides are TGTGCCAGCGGGGACAGTGCGTACACTGAAGCTTTCTTT. The chain is built from TRBV6-5 and TRBJ1-1, with 7 bases that match TRBD1. Germline CDR1 and CDR2: MNHEY and SVGAGI. This CDR3 has 13 residues. With V trimmed by 8 bases and J by 3 bases, 6 bases remained unmatched.

The chain joins TRBV3-1 (or the pseudogene TRBV3-2) to TRBJ2-6; the match to TRBD2 covers 8 bases. The J segment lost 0 bases and the V segment lost 10 bases, leaving 11 bases of the junction unmatched. The length of the CDR3 is 17 residues. CDR1 LGHDT and CDR2 YNNKEL come from the germline V gene (reference sequence). In DNA, the CDR3 is TGTGCCACAAAGGGAGGCGGGGGGTTCTCTGGGGCCAACGTCCTGACTTTC. Translation: CATKGGGGFSGANVLTF.

The genes are TRBV27 and TRBJ1-1; D is unresolved. Trimming removed 6 bases at V and 5 bases at J, with 13 bases between. Germline CDR1 and CDR2: MNHEY and SMNVEV (reference sequence). This CDR3 has 13 amino acids. The CDR3: CASSSYLGTEAFF. The DNA of the CDR3 is TGTGCCAGCAGCTCATACCTCGGGACTGAAGCTTTCTTT.

The chain combines TRBV4-2 with TRBJ1-2; D is undetermined. The CDR3 covers 17 residues. CDR1 and CDR2 from the germline V gene are LGHNA and YNFKEQ. The ends were cut back, 5 bases at V and 3 bases at J, with 22 bases in the middle. The CDR3 DNA sequence: TGTGCCAGCAGCTCCGGGTCCCCCAGCCAATTGTACTATGGCTACACCTTC. It is translated as CASSSGSPSQLYYGYTF.

The chain is built from TRBV30 and TRBJ1-1, with 9 bases lining up with TRBD1. This CDR3 is built from 14 residues. With 5 bases clipped from V and 2 bases from J, the junction kept 6 bases outside the gene matches. Germline CDR1 GTSNPN, CDR2 SVGIG (reference sequence). CDR3 loop: CAWLDRGFNTEAFF. The CDR3 bases are TGTGCCTGGTTGGACAGGGGTTTCAACACTGAAGCTTTCTTT.